This record concerns one T cell receptor (beta chain) sequence. Antigen specificity is unknown. Time point specified: baseline pretreatment blood. The treatment was: 15 Gy SBRT to primary tumor, nephrectomy 4 weeks later. Serial blood draws occurred at baseline and 2 and 4 weeks post-SBRT. Clear cell pathology was present in this patient's renal cell carcinoma. The data originate from a study of radiation and T cells in renal cell carcinoma. Study-wide context: Nephrectomy followed 15 Gy stereotactic body radiation by 4 weeks.

The study, taken as a whole, reports: Top tumor clonotypes rose in blood 2 weeks post-radiation, then contracted.

Trimming stripped 0 bases from V and 5 bases from J, with 7 bases between. The CDR3 has 14 amino acids. Germline lookup yields CDR1 LGHNA and CDR2 YNFKEQ. Sequencing was performed with immunoSEQ multiplex PCR; in TCRdb, only in-frame clones are kept and a portion is missing. The table shows 150,000 or so clones, with 70% to 90% occurring only once. The TCR comes from a woman in her forties or fifties with renal cell carcinoma. This rearrangement joins TRBV4-2 to TRBJ1-4; no definite D call. Sample: blood, taken from a patient whose treatment included radiotherapy and nephrectomy. CDR3 sequence reads: CASSQDYQNEKLFF. CDR3 nucleotides: TGTGCCAGCAGCCAAGATTACCAAAATGAAAAACTGTTTTTT.